This TCR beta chain was obtained from a study of T-cell memory formation after mild COVID-19. Overall study findings and caveats: That cross-reactive memory joined was suggested by some responding clones appearing in pre-infection memory.

The V and J ends lost 7 bases and 0 bases respectively, with 15 bases between them. CDR3 length: 15 amino acids. cDNA libraries for TCR alpha and TCR beta, carrying sample barcodes and UMIs, came from 5'RACE with constant-segment primers. Each CDR3 protein gets one entry after TCRdb re-called the 5' RACE reads with MiXCR. The sample has about 560,000 distinct CDR3 sequences; more than 15% are singletons. This clonotype was recorded a few times. The antigen is not known. The sequencing input was PBMCs or a T cell subset sorted from them (not recorded which). The sequence came from an adult woman who had mild COVID-19 (a few samples of this study predate the infection). Cell type and time point are not known. The J gene is TRBJ1-2, the V gene TRBV12-3 or TRBV12-4; D is uncertain. This CDR3 reads CASTSHRTTNYGYTF. CDR3 in DNA: TGTGCCAGCACCTCTCACCGGACTACTAACTATGGCTACACCTTC.